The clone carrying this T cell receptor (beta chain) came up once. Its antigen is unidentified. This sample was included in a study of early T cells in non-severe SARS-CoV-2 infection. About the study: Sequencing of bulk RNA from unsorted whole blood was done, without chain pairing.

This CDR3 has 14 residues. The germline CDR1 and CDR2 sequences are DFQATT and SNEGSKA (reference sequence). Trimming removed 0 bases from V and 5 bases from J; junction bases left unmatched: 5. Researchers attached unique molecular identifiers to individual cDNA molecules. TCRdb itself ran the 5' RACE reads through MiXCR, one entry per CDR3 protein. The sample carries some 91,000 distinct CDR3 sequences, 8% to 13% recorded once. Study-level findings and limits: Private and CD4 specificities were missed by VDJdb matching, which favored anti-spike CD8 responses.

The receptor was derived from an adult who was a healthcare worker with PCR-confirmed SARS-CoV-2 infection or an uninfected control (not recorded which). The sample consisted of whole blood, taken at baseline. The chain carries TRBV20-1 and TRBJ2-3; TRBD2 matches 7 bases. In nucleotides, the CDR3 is TGCAGTGCTAGAGATCCAATAGCGGGAGATACGCAGTATTTT. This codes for CSARDPIAGDTQYF.